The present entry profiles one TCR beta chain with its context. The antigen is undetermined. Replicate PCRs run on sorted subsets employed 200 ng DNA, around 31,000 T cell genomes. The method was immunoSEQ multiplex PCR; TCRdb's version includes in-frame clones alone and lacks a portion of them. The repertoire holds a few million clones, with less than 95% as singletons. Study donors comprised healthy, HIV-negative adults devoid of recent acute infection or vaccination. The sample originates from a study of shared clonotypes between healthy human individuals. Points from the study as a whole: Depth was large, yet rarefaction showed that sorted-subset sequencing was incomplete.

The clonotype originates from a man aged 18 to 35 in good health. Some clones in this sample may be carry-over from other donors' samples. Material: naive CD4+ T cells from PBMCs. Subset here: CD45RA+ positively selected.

The CDR3 DNA sequence: TGTGCCAGCAATTGGGGGCGGTCTGAAGCTTTCTTT. This translates into CASNWGRSEAFF. The gene calls are TRBV2 and TRBJ1-1, with D maybe TRBD1 (6 bases). CDR3 length: 12 residues. Trimming removed 7 bases at V and 6 bases at J, with 12 bases between. The V gene's germline CDR1 is SNHLY and CDR2 FYNNEI.